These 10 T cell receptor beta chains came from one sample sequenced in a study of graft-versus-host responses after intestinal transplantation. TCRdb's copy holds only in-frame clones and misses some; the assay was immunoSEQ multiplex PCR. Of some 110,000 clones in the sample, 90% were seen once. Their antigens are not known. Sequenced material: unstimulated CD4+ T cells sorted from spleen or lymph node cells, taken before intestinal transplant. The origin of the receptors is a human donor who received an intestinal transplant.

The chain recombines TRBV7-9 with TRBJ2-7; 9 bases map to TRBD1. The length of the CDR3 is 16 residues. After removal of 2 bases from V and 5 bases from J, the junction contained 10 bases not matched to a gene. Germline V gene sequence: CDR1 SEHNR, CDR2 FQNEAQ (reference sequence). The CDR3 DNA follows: TGTGCCAGCAGCTTATTACCGGGACAGGGTTATAACGAGCAGTACTTC. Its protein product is CASSLLPGQGYNEQYF.

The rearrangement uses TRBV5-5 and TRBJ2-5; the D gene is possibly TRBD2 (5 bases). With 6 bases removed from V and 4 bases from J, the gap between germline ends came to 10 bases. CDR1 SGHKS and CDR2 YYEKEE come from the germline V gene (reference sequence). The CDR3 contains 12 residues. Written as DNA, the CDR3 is TGTGCCAGCACCCCTGGGAGAGAGACCCAGTACTTC. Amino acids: CASTPGRETQYF.

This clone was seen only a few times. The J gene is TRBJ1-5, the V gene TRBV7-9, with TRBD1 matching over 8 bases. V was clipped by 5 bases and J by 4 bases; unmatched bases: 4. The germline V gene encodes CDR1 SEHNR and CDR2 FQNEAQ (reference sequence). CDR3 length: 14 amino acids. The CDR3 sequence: CASSLTGENQPQHF. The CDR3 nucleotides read TGTGCCAGCAGCCTGACAGGGGAGAATCAGCCCCAGCATTTT.

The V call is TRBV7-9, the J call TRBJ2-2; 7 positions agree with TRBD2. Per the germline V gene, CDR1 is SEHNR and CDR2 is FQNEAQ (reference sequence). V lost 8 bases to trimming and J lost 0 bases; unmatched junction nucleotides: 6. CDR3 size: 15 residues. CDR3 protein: CASEQLASNTGELFF. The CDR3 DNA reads TGTGCCAGCGAACAACTAGCGTCGAACACCGGGGAGCTGTTTTTT.

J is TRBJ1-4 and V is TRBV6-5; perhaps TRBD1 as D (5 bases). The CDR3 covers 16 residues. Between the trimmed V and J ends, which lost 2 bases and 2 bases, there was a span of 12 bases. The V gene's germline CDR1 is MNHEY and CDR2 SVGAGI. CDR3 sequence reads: CASSYQVQGTNEKLFF. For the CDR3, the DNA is TGTGCCAGCAGTTACCAAGTCCAGGGCACTAATGAAAAACTGTTTTTT.

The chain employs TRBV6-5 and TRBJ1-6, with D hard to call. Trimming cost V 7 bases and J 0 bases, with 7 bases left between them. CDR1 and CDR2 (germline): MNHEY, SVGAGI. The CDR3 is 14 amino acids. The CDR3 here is CASIASSYNSPLHF. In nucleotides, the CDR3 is TGTGCCAGCATCGCCAGCTCCTATAATTCACCCCTCCACTTT.

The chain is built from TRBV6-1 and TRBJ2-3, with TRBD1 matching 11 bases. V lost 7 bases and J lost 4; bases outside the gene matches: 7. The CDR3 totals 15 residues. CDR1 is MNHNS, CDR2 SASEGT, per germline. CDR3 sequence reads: CASISDRGLADTQYF. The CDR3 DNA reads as TGTGCCAGCATATCGGACAGGGGGCTGGCAGATACGCAGTATTTT.

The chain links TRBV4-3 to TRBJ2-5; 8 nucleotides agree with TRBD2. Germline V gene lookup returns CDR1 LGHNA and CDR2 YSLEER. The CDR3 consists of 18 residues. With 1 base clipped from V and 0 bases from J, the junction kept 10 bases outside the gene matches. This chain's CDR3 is CASSQGNGAGAYQETQYF. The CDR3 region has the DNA TGCGCCAGCAGCCAAGGAAATGGAGCGGGGGCCTACCAAGAGACCCAGTACTTC.

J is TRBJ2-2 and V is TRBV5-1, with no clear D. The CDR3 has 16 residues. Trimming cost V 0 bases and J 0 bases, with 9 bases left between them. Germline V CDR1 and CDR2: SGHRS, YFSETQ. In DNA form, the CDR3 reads TGCGCCAGCAGCTTGGAGGATAGCCCGAACACCGGGGAGCTGTTTTTT. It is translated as CASSLEDSPNTGELFF.

In DNA, the CDR3 is TGTGCCAGCAATACCGAGTCAGGGAACACCGGGGAGCTGTTTTTT. Residues: CASNTESGNTGELFF. The V and J genes are TRBV2 and TRBJ2-2; D unresolved. The CDR3 loop spans 15 amino acids. Germline V lookup: CDR1 SNHLY, CDR2 FYNNEI. V was trimmed by 7 bases and J by 1 base, leaving 13 bases between them. Drawing the rest from reference TRBV2 and TRBJ2-2, the complete variable domain is EPEVTQTPSHQVTQMGQEVILRCVPISNHLYFYWYRQILGQKVEFLVSFYNNEISEKSEIFDDQFSVERPDGSNFTLKIRSTKLEDSAMYFCASNTESGNTGELFFGEGSRLTVL.